Listed below are T cell receptor beta chains from one sample, sequenced in a study of blood T cell repertoires in COVID-19. Clones were sequenced by immunoSEQ multiplex PCR, and TCRdb holds only the in-frame ones, with some missing. Found here are over 200,000 clones, 75% to 90% of them singletons; the top ten hold around 3.7%. Sequenced input: PBMCs or T cells enriched from blood (not recorded which). The receptor set was obtained from a young woman who had been exposed to COVID-19. CDR3s include the opening cysteine and the closing phenylalanine or tryptophan. The D gene is left open where the match is weak. Clone size appears in some rows only: once, few, many, or a class for an expanded clone.

size	D	V	J	DNA	CDR3
.	TRBD1	TRBV2	TRBJ1-2	TGTGCCAGCAGTGCCTACAAACAAAGACAGGGATCTAACTATGGCTACACCTTC	CASSAYKQRQGSNYGYTF
.	.	TRBV4-2	TRBJ1-6	TGTGCCAGCAGCCCACCGTATACAGCTTTCAATTCACCCCTCCACTTT	CASSPPYTAFNSPLHF
.	.	TRBV6-1	TRBJ2-1	TGTGCCAGCAGTGAAGTACTCCGTCGGAGTGAGCAGTTCTTC	CASSEVLRRSEQFF
.	.	TRBV7-8	TRBJ2-1	TGTGCCAGCAGCTTTTATTCTACTCTCGGGGTGGATGAGCAGTTCTTC	CASSFYSTLGVDEQFF
.	TRBD1	TRBV10-1	TRBJ1-1	TGCGCCAGCTCTGCGCAAGGACAGGGCCCCACTGAAGCTTTCTTT	CASSAQGQGPTEAFF
.	.	TRBV25-1	TRBJ1-1	TGTGCCAGCAGTGAGAACAGTTTGGAAGCTTTCTTT	CASSENSLEAFF
.	.	TRBV9	TRBJ2-1	TGTGCCAGCAGCCCCCGGGACTGGGACAATGAGCAGTTCTTC	CASSPRDWDNEQFF
.	TRBD1	TRBV3-1/TRBV3-2	TRBJ1-6	TGTGCCAGCAGCCAAGGGACAGGGGGCAATCTATCACCCCTCCACTTT	CASSQGTGGNLSPLHF
.	TRBD1	TRBV5-1	TRBJ1-1	TGCGCCAGCAGCTTGGCAGGGGGGTACACTGAAGCTTTCTTT	CASSLAGGYTEAFF
.	.	TRBV30	TRBJ1-5	TGTGCCTGGAGTCAATCTTCACAGGTACATAGCAATCAGCCCCAGCATTTT	CAWSQSSQVHSNQPQHF
few	.	TRBV28	TRBJ2-5	TGTGCCAGCAACAGGGTCCACGAGACCCAGTACTTC	CASNRVHETQYF
few	TRBD1	TRBV6-4	TRBJ1-5	TGTGCCAGCAGCCCCACCGGGACAGTAGGTCAGCCCCAGCATTTT	CASSPTGTVGQPQHF
.	.	TRBV13	TRBJ1-1	TGTGCCAGCAGCTTCCCCGTTCCCGGGCCCCGAGGGGGGAACACTGAAGCTTTCTTT	CASSFPVPGPRGGNTEAFF
.	.	TRBV5-1	TRBJ2-1	TGCGCCAGCAGCTTGACGGTGTCTACTTCCTACAATGAGCAGTTCTTC	CASSLTVSTSYNEQFF
.	.	TRBV30	TRBJ1-3	TGTGCCTGGAGTGGGTTGCGGGGGCTCTCTGGAAACACCATATATTTT	CAWSGLRGLSGNTIYF
.	TRBD1	TRBV15	TRBJ1-2	TGTGCCACCAGCAGAGATCTTGAACAGGGGCTAAACTATGGCTACACCTTC	CATSRDLEQGLNYGYTF
few	.	TRBV28	TRBJ1-2	TGTGCCAGCAGCAGACCAGGGGATCGCGGCTACACCTTC	CASSRPGDRGYTF
.	TRBD2	TRBV28	TRBJ2-7	TGTGCCAGCAGTGGGCGGGAGGGCGTCTACGAGCAGTACTTC	CASSGREGVYEQYF
.	TRBD2	TRBV10-3	TRBJ2-2	TGTGCCATCAGTGGGCGACTAGCGGCGAACACCGGGGAGCTGTTTTTT	CAISGRLAANTGELFF
.	.	TRBV5-4	TRBJ1-6	TGTGCCAGCAGCTTGGGGCAGGGGCTGAATTCACCCCTCCACTTT	CASSLGQGLNSPLHF
.	.	TRBV5-1	TRBJ2-7	TGCGCCAGCAGCTTGGGTACAGACCTGACCTACGAGCAGTACTTC	CASSLGTDLTYEQYF
.	.	TRBV3-1/TRBV3-2	TRBJ2-1	TGTGCCAGCAGCCAAGAATCCGTTTTTGAGCAGTTCTTC	CASSQESVFEQFF
.	TRBD1	TRBV24-1	TRBJ2-1	TGTGCCACCAGTGACGAGACGGACAGGGGGAATTGGCATGAGCAGTTCTTC	CATSDETDRGNWHEQFF
.	TRBD2	TRBV7-9	TRBJ2-7	TGTGCCAGCAGCTCCGCGGGACTAGCGGGAGCGGTCTACGAGCAGTACTTC	CASSSAGLAGAVYEQYF
.	.	TRBV28	TRBJ1-5	TGTGCCAGCAGTTCGAGACAGCCATCGTATAGCAATCAGCCCCAGCATTTT	CASSSRQPSYSNQPQHF
.	.	TRBV3-1/TRBV3-2	TRBJ1-1	TGTGCCAGCAGCCAAGAGGTCGTCAGGGAAGCTTTCTTT	CASSQEVVREAFF
.	.	TRBV2	TRBJ2-2	TGTGCCAGCAGTGTGGAGGCGGCGAACACCGGGGAGCTGTTTTTT	CASSVEAANTGELFF
few	TRBD1	TRBV10-3	TRBJ1-1	TGTGCCATCAGGGGACAGGGGAATACTGAAGCTTTCTTT	CAIRGQGNTEAFF
once	TRBD2	TRBV2	TRBJ2-3	TGTGCCAGCAGGCGACTAGCGGGAGAGACAGATACGCAGTATTTT	CASRRLAGETDTQYF
.	.	TRBV28	TRBJ2-1	TGTGCCAGCCTAGGAACCATCTCCTCCTACAATGAGCAGTTCTTC	CASLGTISSYNEQFF
.	.	TRBV6-5	TRBJ1-2	TGTGCCAGCAGGCGGACAGTCCCCAACTATGGCTACACCTTC	CASRRTVPNYGYTF
.	.	TRBV27	TRBJ1-2	TGTGCCAGCAGTTTATCGGGGGCGTACTGGGGCTACACCTTC	CASSLSGAYWGYTF
.	.	TRBV18	TRBJ1-6	TGTGCCAGCTCACCAAACGGGCAGACTAATAATTCACCCCTCCACTTT	CASSPNGQTNNSPLHF
.	.	TRBV6-5	TRBJ1-5	TGTGCCTCCACTAAAACCGGGGAACGCAATCAGCCCCAGCATTTT	CASTKTGERNQPQHF
.	TRBD2	TRBV7-2	TRBJ2-1	TGTGCCAGCAGCTTAGATAGCGGGAGACGTACCTACAATGAGCAGTTCTTC	CASSLDSGRRTYNEQFF
many	.	TRBV6-5	TRBJ1-1	TGTGCCAGCAGAAGACAGAACACTGAAGCTTTCTTT	CASRRQNTEAFF
.	.	TRBV5-6	TRBJ1-5	TGTGCCAGCAGCTTGTTCGGAGGGAGCAATCAGCCCCAGCATTTT	CASSLFGGSNQPQHF
.	TRBD1	TRBV9	TRBJ1-1	TGTGCCAGCAGCGTAGAAGGGGGCGGTTACACTGAAGCTTTCTTT	CASSVEGGGYTEAFF
.	TRBD2	TRBV6-5	TRBJ2-1	TGTGCCAGCAGTTCCCCGGGACTAGCGGGAGTCAATGAGCAGTTCTTC	CASSSPGLAGVNEQFF
.	TRBD2	TRBV7-2	TRBJ2-7	TGTGCCAGCAGCCGGGACTACTCCTACGAGCAGTACTTC	CASSRDYSYEQYF
.	.	TRBV9	TRBJ2-3	TGTGCCAGCAGCTTCACCGGGACTAGCACAGATACGCAGTATTTT	CASSFTGTSTDTQYF
.	TRBD2	TRBV24-1	TRBJ2-7	TGTGCCACCAGTGAGGAACCGGGACTAGCAGACTCTTACGAGCAGTACTTC	CATSEEPGLADSYEQYF
.	TRBD1	TRBV20-1	TRBJ1-4	TGCAGTGCTAATGACAGGGTTGCAACTAATGAAAAACTGTTTTTT	CSANDRVATNEKLFF
once	TRBD1	TRBV27	TRBJ1-1	TGTGCCAGCAGTTTGCGGACAGGGGAAGCTTTCTTT	CASSLRTGEAFF
.	.	TRBV6-4	TRBJ1-1	TGTGCCAGCAGACCAGGTGTGGGTTTAGACACTGAAGCTTTCTTT	CASRPGVGLDTEAFF
.	TRBD1	TRBV4-1	TRBJ1-1	TGCGCCAGCAGCCAGACAGGGGGGATGAACACTGAAGCTTTCTTT	CASSQTGGMNTEAFF
.	.	TRBV20-1	TRBJ1-1	TGCAGTGCTCCTGGGGGGACTGAAGCTTTCTTT	CSAPGGTEAFF
.	.	TRBV9	TRBJ1-1	TGTGCCAGCAGCGCACTGGACAATTTGAACACTGAAGCTTTCTTT	CASSALDNLNTEAFF
.	.	TRBV7-2	TRBJ1-5	TGTGCCAGCAGCTCGGACACCAATCAGCCCCAGCATTTT	CASSSDTNQPQHF
.	.	TRBV18	TRBJ1-1	TGTGCCAGCTCACCACTAGGGGCTCGAAGCTCGATGAACACTGAAGCTTTCTTT	CASSPLGARSSMNTEAFF
once	.	TRBV11-2	TRBJ2-3	TGTGCCAGCAGCTCCCTAGCGAACTTGGATACGCAGTATTTT	CASSSLANLDTQYF
.	TRBD1	TRBV19	TRBJ1-5	TGTGCCAGTAGTTCACCCCGGGGACAGGGCCTCAATCAGCCCCAGCATTTT	CASSSPRGQGLNQPQHF
.	TRBD2	TRBV19	TRBJ2-2	TGTGCCAGTAGTAGGCTAGCGGGAGTGACCGGGGAGCTGTTTTTT	CASSRLAGVTGELFF
.	.	TRBV5-4	TRBJ1-4	TGTGCCAGCAGCTTGTGGGGACTGAATGAAAAACTGTTTTTT	CASSLWGLNEKLFF
.	TRBD1	TRBV7-8	TRBJ1-2	TGTGCCAGCAGCTTAGGGACAGGCGTCTATGGCTACACCTTC	CASSLGTGVYGYTF